Listed here are 18 T cell receptor beta chains from one sample, sequenced in a study of blood T cell repertoires in COVID-19. Data came from immunoSEQ multiplex PCR; TCRdb stores just in-frame clones and leaves some out. Among about 81,000 clones listed, more than 75% were seen once. Specimen: peripheral blood. These receptors all come from a man between 60 and 70 years old with acute or convalescent COVID-19.

This clone appeared a single time. The rearrangement joins TRBV19 to TRBJ1-1, with TRBD1 as a possible D gene (5 bases). CDR1 LNHDA and CDR2 SQIVND come from the germline V gene (reference sequence). The CDR3 is 12 amino acids. V gave up 7 bases and J gave up 5 bases, with 11 bases separating them. The CDR3 reads CASTREGTEAFF. In DNA form, the CDR3 reads TGTGCCAGTACAAGGGAGGGGACTGAAGCTTTCTTT.

This sequence joins TRBV19 and TRBJ1-2; D is uncertain. The CDR3 runs to 15 residues. Germline V gene lookup returns CDR1 LNHDA and CDR2 SQIVND (reference sequence). Trimming removed 6 bases at V and 4 bases at J, with 18 bases between. CDR3 bases: TGTGCCAGTAGCCTCCTAGAGGGCAGGTCCTATGGCTACACCTTC. This codes for CASSLLEGRSYGYTF.

The chain carries TRBV7-3 and TRBJ2-1, with 7 bases matching TRBD2. V shed 5 bases and J 9 bases; nucleotides not matched to a gene: 22. Germline CDR1 is SGHTA and CDR2 is FQGTGA. CDR3 length equals 18 residues. CDR3 nucleotides: TGTGCCAGCAGCCAAATTCCTTTACTAGCGTGGCAGGATTCTGAGCAGTTCTTC. Amino acids: CASSQIPLLAWQDSEQFF.

The chain joins TRBV24-1 to TRBJ2-3; D not certain. CDR1 KGHDR and CDR2 SFDVKD come from the germline V gene. V gave up 5 bases and J gave up 4 bases, with 3 bases separating them. The CDR3 is 11 residues long. This chain's CDR3 is CATSAPDTQYF. The CDR3 region has the DNA TGTGCCACCAGTGCTCCAGATACGCAGTATTTT.

The chain joins TRBV6-5 to TRBJ1-5; possible D gene TRBD1, 5 bases. V gave up 6 bases and J gave up 5 bases, with 11 bases separating them. The CDR3 extends over 13 amino acids. Germline CDR1 is MNHEY and CDR2 is SVGAGI. The CDR3, as DNA: TGTGCCAGCAGCCCGACAGTTGATCAGCCCCAGCATTTT. It codes for CASSPTVDQPQHF.

V is TRBV6-5 and J is TRBJ2-2; 7 nucleotides agree with TRBD2. The germline CDR1 and CDR2 sequences are MNHEY and SVGAGI. This CDR3 is built from 15 residues. The ends lost 2 bases at V and 1 base at J; junction bases unmatched: 1. The CDR3 loop reads CASSYGLVNTGELFF. The CDR3 DNA follows: TGTGCCAGCAGTTACGGACTAGTGAACACCGGGGAGCTGTTTTTT.

V usage is TRBV29-1 and J usage is TRBJ2-2; D not resolved. Per germline, CDR1 SQVTM and CDR2 ANQGSEA. The CDR3 runs to 12 residues. Trimming took 6 bases from V and 6 from J, leaving 11 bases between them. In nucleotides, the CDR3 is TGCAGCGTCCTTTTCGACTCCGGGGAGCTGTTTTTT. Translating gives CSVLFDSGELFF.

V is TRBV25-1 and J is TRBJ2-3; D is uncertain. The CDR3 runs to 15 residues. With 3 bases removed from V and 2 bases from J, the gap between germline ends came to 12 bases. Looked up from germline, CDR1 is MGHDK and CDR2 is SYGVNS. The CDR3 sequence: CASSDGRINTDTQYF. The CDR3 nucleotides are TGTGCCAGCAGTGATGGCCGCATAAACACAGATACGCAGTATTTT.

The CDR3 DNA reads TGTGCCAGCAGTACACAGGGGGGAAACATTCAGTACTTC. Its translation: CASSTQGGNIQYF. The chain combines TRBV11-3 with TRBJ2-4; the match to TRBD1 covers 8 bases. The CDR3 is 13 amino acids. The V gene end was trimmed by 6 bases and the J gene end by 6 bases; junction bases not matched to a gene: 4. Germline V gene data show CDR1 as SGHNT and CDR2 as YENEEA.

J is TRBJ2-3 and V is TRBV9; possible D gene TRBD2, 6 bases. Germline V gene lookup returns CDR1 SGDLS and CDR2 YYNGEE. The CDR3 has 17 residues. Trimming took off 0 bases at V and 1 base at J, with 15 bases between the two ends. The chain's CDR3 is CASSVEDGRGGTDTQYF. The DNA for the CDR3 is TGTGCCAGCAGCGTAGAGGACGGGAGAGGAGGCACAGATACGCAGTATTTT. Combining the CDR3 with reference TRBV9 and TRBJ2-3 gives the whole variable domain DSGVTQTPKHLITATGQRVTLRCSPRSGDLSVYWYQQSLDQGLQFLIQYYNGEERAKGNILERFSAQQFPDLHSELNLSSLELGDSALYFCASSVEDGRGGTDTQYFGPGTRLTVL.

The J gene is TRBJ2-1, the V gene TRBV30; 9 positions match TRBD2. The CDR3 is 14 residues long. Trimming took 3 bases from V and 7 from J; bases not matched to a gene: 7. The V gene's germline CDR1 is GTSNPN and CDR2 SVGIG (reference sequence). The CDR3 region is CAWSLGGGGNEQFF. CDR3 in DNA: TGTGCCTGGAGCTTGGGCGGGGGGGGTAATGAGCAGTTCTTC. The full variable domain, in which reference TRBV30 and TRBJ2-1 provide the parts outside the CDR3, is SQTIHQWPATLVQPVGSPLSLECTVEGTSNPNLYWYRQAAGRGLQLLFYSVGIGQISSEVPQNLSASRPQDRQFILSSKKLLLSDSGFYLCAWSLGGGGNEQFFGPGTRLTVL.

The chain combines TRBV6-4 with TRBJ2-1, with D maybe TRBD2 (5 bases). CDR1 is MRHNA and CDR2 is SNTAGT in the germline V gene. CDR3 length: 15 amino acids. The germline V and J ends were trimmed by 6 bases and 0 bases, with 12 bases remaining between them. The CDR3 region has the DNA TGTGCCAGCAGCGTAAGCGGCTTCTCCTACAATGAGCAGTTCTTC. Translating it yields CASSVSGFSYNEQFF.

J is TRBJ1-4 and V is TRBV3-1 (or the pseudogene TRBV3-2), with D uncertain. Per germline, CDR1 LGHDT and CDR2 YNNKEL (reference sequence). Trimming stripped 1 base from V and 0 bases from J, with 6 bases between. The CDR3 consists of 15 residues. The CDR3 protein is CASSQVEPTNEKLFF. CDR3 DNA: TGTGCCAGCAGCCAAGTAGAGCCAACTAATGAAAAACTGTTTTTT.

This clone came up a few times. V usage is TRBV7-2 and J usage is TRBJ2-3, with 8 nucleotides matching TRBD2. Germline assignment: CDR1 SGHTA and CDR2 FQGNSA. The length of the CDR3 is 15 residues. With 1 base clipped from V and 5 bases from J, the junction kept 5 bases outside the gene matches. CDR3 DNA sequence: TGTGCCAGCAGCTTAGACCCGGGAGGGTTAGATACGCAGTATTTT. As protein: CASSLDPGGLDTQYF.

The chain combines TRBV7-2 with TRBJ1-2, with a tentative D call TRBD1 (5 bases). Per germline, CDR1 SGHTA and CDR2 FQGNSA. The CDR3 sequence is 13 residues long. The ends were cut back, 3 bases at V and 8 bases at J, with 13 bases in the middle. The CDR3 DNA follows: TGTGCCAGCAGCTTTTTTGCAGGGCAGGGCTACACCTTC. Translation gives CASSFFAGQGYTF.

This sequence joins TRBV3-1 (or the pseudogene TRBV3-2) and TRBJ2-2, with D tentatively TRBD2 (7 bases). CDR3 length: 17 residues. CDR1 is LGHDT and CDR2 is YNNKEL in the germline V gene (reference sequence). Trimming removed 0 bases from V and 6 bases from J, with 17 bases in between. CDR3 in DNA: TGTGCCAGCAGCCAAGATGGGGGGGCGCTTCTACCCGGGGAGCTGTTTTTT. Amino acids: CASSQDGGALLPGELFF.

This chain connects TRBV6-9 to TRBJ2-5; D possibly corresponds to TRBD2 (5 bases). With 0 bases removed from V and 0 bases from J, the gap between germline ends came to 20 bases. This CDR3 has 19 amino acids. In germline, CDR1 is MNHGY, CDR2 SVAAGI. The CDR3 nucleotides read TGTGCCAGCAGTTATTCGATCCGGAGCGGAACCCGGTACCAAGAGACCCAGTACTTC. As protein: CASSYSIRSGTRYQETQYF.

This clone was counted once. This same CDR3 is encoded by further DNA sequences in the sample. The chain employs TRBV7-6 and TRBJ2-2; tentative D call: TRBD1 (5 bases). V was clipped by 1 base and J by 6 bases, with 12 bases between them. The CDR3 runs 15 residues. Germline CDR1 and CDR2: SGHVS and FNYEAQ. The chain's CDR3 is CASSLGQGGPGELFF. In DNA, the CDR3 is TGTGCCAGCAGCTTAGGGCAGGGTGGCCCCGGGGAGCTGTTTTTT.